This section outlines one T cell receptor (beta chain) sequence together with its context. Its antigen is undetermined. The sequenced template was cDNA made from the entire isolated RNA. Clones were read by immunoSEQ multiplex PCR, and TCRdb kept only the in-frame ones, dropping some. The data hold under 300,000 clones, with more than 11% observed a single time. V was clipped by 0 bases and J by 1 base, with 6 bases between them. The CDR3 has 13 residues. Germline values: CDR1 GTSNPN, CDR2 SVGIG (reference sequence). This entry comes from a study of beta chain features in type 1 diabetes. Study outcomes and limitations: Type 1 diabetes patients showed a moderate but significant shortening of TCRB CDR3s in all four CD4+ subsets.

Populations isolated by sorting all had purity greater than 95%. The genes are TRBV30 and TRBJ1-1; D remains unclear. Sequenced: naive CD4+ T cells from blood. The clonotype comes from a man in his thirties or forties with type 1 diabetes. The CDR3 nucleotides read TGTGCCTGGAGTGTACAGAAGAACACTGAAGCTTTCTTT. Translation gives CAWSVQKNTEAFF.